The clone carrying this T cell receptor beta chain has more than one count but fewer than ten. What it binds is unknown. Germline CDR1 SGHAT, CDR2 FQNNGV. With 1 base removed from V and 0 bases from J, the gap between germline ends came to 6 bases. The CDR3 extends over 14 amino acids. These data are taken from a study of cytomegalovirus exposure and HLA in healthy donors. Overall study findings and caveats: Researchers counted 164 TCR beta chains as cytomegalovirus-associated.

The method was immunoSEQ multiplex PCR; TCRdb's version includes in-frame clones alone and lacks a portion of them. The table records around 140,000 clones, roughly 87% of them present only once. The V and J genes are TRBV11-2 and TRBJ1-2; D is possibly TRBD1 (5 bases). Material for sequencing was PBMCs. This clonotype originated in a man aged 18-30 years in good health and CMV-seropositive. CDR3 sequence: CASSLGGANYGYTF. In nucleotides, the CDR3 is TGTGCCAGCAGCTTAGGGGGCGCTAACTATGGCTACACCTTC.